The following is a TCR beta chain sequence with its context. Its antigen is not identified. The V segment lost 3 bases and the J segment 4 bases; nucleotides outside the gene matches: 9. Germline CDR1 LGHNA, CDR2 YNFKEQ. The length of the CDR3 is 15 residues. This record belongs to a study of CD8 T cells in ankylosing spondylitis. With molecular barcodes, quantitative 5'-RACE was used to make the TCR beta libraries. TCRdb re-derived calls from the 5' RACE reads in MiXCR, one entry per CDR3 protein. The sample consists of around 890,000 distinct CDR3 sequences, 12% of them appearing once. Study-wide results and limits: In synovial fluid and blood from reactive arthritis, some motif variants were previously reported. A motif in TCR beta, a set of under 10 highly homologous variants, appeared characteristic of ankylosing spondylitis blood. As reported, disease-linked clones showed significant enrichment in matched ankylosing spondylitis synovial fluid. Disease-linked clones had a CD8+ phenotype and relatively low frequency in peripheral blood.

The clonotype comes from a male donor with ankylosing spondylitis. The sample was blood, either unsorted or a sorted T cell fraction (not recorded which). The chain is built from TRBV4-2 and TRBJ2-7; 7 bases fit TRBD2. The CDR3 nucleotides read TGTGCCAGCAGCCAGGCTCGCGGGAGCGAATACGAGCAGTACTTC. Its protein product is CASSQARGSEYEQYF.